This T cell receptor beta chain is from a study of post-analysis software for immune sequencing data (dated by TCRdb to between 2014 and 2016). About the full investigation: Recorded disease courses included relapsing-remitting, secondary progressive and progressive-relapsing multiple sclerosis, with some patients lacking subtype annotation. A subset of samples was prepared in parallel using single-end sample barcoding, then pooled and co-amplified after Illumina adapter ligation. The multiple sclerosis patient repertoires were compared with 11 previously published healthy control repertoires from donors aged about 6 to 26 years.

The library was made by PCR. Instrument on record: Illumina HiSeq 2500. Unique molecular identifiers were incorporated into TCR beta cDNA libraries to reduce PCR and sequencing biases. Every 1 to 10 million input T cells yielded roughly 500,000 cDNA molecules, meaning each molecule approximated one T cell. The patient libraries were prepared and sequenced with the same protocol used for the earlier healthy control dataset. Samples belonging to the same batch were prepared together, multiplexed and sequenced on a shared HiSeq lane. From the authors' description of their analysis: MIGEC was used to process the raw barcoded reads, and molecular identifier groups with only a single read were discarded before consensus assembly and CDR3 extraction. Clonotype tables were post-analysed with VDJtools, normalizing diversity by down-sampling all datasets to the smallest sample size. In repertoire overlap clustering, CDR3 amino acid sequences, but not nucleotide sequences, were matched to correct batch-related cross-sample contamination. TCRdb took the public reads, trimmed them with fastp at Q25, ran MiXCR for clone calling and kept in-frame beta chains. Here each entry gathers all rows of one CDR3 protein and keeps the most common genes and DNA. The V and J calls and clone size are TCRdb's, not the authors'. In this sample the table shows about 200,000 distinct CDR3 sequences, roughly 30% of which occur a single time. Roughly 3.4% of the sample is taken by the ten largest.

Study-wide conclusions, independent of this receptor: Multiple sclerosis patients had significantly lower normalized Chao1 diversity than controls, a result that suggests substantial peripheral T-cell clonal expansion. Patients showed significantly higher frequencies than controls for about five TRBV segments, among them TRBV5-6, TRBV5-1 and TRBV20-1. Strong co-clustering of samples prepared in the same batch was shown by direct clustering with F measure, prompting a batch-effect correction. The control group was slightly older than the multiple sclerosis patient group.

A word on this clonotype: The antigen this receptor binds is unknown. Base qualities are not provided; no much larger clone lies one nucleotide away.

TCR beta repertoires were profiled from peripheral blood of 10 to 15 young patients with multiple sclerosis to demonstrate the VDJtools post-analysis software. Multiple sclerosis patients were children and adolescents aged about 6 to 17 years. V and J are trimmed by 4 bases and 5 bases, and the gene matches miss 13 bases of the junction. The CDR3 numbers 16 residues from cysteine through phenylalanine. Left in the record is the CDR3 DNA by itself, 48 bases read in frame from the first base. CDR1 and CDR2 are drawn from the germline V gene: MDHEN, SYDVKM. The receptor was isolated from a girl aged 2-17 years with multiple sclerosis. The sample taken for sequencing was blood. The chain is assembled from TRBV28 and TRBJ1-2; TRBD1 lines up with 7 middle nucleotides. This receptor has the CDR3 CASSSGGVGTDYGYTF. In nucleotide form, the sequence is TGTGCCAGCAGTTCCGGGGGGGTAGGGACAGATTATGGCTACACCTTC.